This TCR beta chain was recorded in a study of graft-versus-host responses after intestinal transplantation. Across the whole study: All recipients got anti-thymocyte globulin induction, then tacrolimus and steroids for three to four years. Whole-study findings and limits: Allografts from individuals with graft-donor T cell macrochimerism displayed high graft-versus-host to host-versus-graft clonal ratios. Present in recipient marrow, GvH clones included some that appeared first in ileum or blood.

The researchers put approximately 200,000 CFSE-labeled responder cells into plates with approximately 200,000 irradiated, violet-dye-labeled stimulator cells. At the end of the reaction, proliferating CFSE-low CD3+CD4+ and CD3+CD8+ responders were sorted. This clone was counted a few times. Repertoires were generated with immunoSEQ multiplex PCR, while TCRdb's copy carries only in-frame clones and drops some. The sample lists about 7,000 clones, roughly 31% occurring once. V was shortened by 5 bases and J by 2 bases, with 16 bases between the two germline ends. The CDR3 has 15 residues. The V gene's germline CDR1 is LGHNA and CDR2 YNFKEQ.

The chain has TRBV4-2 and TRBJ2-7; D gene uncertain. The material was alloreactive CD8+ T cells from a mixed lymphocyte reaction culture, obtained before transplantation. Subset indicated: CFSE-low proliferating T cells sorted from approximately 6-day pre-transplant mixed lymphocyte reaction (GvH or HvG direction). The receptor was isolated from a human patient who was an organ donor for intestinal transplantation. The CDR3 coding sequence is TGTGCCAGCAGCTTAGTTCCTCTCTCTCCCTACGAGCAGTACTTC. Its protein product is CASSLVPLSPYEQYF.